This T cell receptor beta chain was identified in a study of blood T cells in healthy people across ages. Alongside a J-beta primer mix, a sample-barcoded 5' primer served in a second PCR lasting about 7 to 11 cycles. One entry per CDR3 protein results from TCRdb running MiXCR on the 5' RACE reads. The sample records about 640,000 distinct CDR3 sequences, about 54% being singletons. V was clipped by 6 bases and J by 0 bases, with 18 bases between them. Germline CDR1 MNHEY, CDR2 SVGAGI. This CDR3 is 16 amino acids long. The V and J genes are TRBV6-5 and TRBJ2-7, with D possibly matching TRBD1 (6 bases). The sample comprised blood. The sequence derives from a man aged 55 to 70 in good health. CDR3 bases: TGTGCCAGCAGCTCGACACGCCGGGACAACTCCTACGAGCAGTACTTC. Translating it yields CASSSTRRDNSYEQYF.